The clone carrying this T cell receptor beta chain was observed many times. The antigen remains unidentified. From germline, CDR1 is DFQATT and CDR2 SNEGSKA (reference sequence). V dropped 3 bases and J dropped 6 bases, with 11 bases sitting between them. The CDR3 sequence is 13 residues long. These data are taken from a study of identical twins. Study conclusions and caveats: Those out-of-frame alpha sequences shared by twins showed an excess of low generation probability.

Template switching added a universal primer site, and cDNA bore unique molecular identifiers. TCRdb reanalysed the 5' RACE reads using MiXCR and keeps one entry per CDR3 protein. The table includes around 340,000 distinct CDR3 sequences, approximately 9.1% detected once. Healthy Caucasians made up all donors. The sequence derives from a woman aged 50 to 60 in good health. The sequenced sample was naive T cells sorted from blood. The chain combines TRBV20-1 with TRBJ2-2; perhaps TRBD2 as D (6 bases). CDR3 coding DNA: TGCAGTGCTAGGGGCGGGGAGCCCGGGGAGCTGTTTTTT. This gives the protein CSARGGEPGELFF.